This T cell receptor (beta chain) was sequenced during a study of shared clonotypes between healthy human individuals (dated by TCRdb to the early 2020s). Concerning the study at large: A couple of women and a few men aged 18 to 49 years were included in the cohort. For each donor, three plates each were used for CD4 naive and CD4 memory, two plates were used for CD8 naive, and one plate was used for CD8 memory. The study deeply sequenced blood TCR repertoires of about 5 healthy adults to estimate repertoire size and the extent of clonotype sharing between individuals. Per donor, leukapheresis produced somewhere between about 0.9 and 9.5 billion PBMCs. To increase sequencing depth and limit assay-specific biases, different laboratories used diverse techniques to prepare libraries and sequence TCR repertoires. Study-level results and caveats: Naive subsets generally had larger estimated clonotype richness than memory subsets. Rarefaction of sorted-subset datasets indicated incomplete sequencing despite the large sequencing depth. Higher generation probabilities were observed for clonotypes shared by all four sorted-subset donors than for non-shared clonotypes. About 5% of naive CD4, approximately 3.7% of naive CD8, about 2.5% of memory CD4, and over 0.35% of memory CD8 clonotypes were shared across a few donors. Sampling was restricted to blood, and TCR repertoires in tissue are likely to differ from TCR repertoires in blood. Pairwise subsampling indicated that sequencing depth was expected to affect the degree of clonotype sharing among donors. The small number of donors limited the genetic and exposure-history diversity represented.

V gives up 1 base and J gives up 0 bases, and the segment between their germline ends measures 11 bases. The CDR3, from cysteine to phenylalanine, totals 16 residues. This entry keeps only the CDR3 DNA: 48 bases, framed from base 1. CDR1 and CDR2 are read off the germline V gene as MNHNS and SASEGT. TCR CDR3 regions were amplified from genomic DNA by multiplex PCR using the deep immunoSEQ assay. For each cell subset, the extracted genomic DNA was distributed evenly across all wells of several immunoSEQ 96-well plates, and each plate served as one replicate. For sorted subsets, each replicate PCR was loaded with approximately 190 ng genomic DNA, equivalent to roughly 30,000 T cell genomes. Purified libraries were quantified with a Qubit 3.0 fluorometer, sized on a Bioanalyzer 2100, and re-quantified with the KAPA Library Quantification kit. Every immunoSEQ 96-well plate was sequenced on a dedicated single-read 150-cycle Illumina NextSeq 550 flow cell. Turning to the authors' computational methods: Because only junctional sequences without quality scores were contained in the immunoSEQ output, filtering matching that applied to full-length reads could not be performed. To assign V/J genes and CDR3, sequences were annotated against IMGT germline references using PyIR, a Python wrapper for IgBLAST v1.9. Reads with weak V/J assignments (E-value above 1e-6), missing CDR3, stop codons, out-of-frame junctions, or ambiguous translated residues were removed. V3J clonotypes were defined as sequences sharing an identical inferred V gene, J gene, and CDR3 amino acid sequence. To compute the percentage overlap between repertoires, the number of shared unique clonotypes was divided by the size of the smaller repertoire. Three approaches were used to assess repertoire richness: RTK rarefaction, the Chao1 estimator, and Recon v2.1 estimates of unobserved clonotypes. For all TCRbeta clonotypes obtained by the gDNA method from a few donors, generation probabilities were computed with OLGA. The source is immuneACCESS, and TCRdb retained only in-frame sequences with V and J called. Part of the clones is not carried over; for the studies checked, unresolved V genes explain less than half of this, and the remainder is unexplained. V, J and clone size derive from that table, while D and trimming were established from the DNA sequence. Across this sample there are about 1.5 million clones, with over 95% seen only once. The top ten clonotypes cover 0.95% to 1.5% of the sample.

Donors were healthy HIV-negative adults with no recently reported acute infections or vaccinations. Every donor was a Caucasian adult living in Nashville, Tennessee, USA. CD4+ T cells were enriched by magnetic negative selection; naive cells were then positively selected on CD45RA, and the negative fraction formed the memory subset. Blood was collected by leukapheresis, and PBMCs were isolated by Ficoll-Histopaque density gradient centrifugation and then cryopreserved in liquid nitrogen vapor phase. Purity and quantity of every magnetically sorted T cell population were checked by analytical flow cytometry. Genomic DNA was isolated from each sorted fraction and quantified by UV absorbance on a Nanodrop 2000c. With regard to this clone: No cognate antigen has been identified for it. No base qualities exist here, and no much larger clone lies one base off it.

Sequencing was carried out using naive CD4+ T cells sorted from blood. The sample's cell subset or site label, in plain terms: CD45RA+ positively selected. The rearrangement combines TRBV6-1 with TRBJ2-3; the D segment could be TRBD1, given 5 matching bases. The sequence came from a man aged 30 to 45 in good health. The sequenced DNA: TGTGCCAGCAGTGAAGTCCAGGGCGCTAGCACAGATACGCAGTATTTT. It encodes CASSEVQGASTDTQYF.